The clone carrying this T cell receptor beta chain was counted between two and nine times. The data originate from a study of regulatory dendritic cells for organ transplantation. V shed 0 bases, J shed 8 bases, and the junction held 0 bases outside the gene matches. The length of the CDR3 is 12 residues. The V gene's germline CDR1 is GTSNPN and CDR2 SVGIG (reference sequence). Produced via immunoSEQ multiplex PCR; TCRdb's table is partial and in-frame only. The table lists 30,000 to 40,000 clones, roughly 89% of them singletons, with under 0.075% in the top ten. The TCR originated in a human donor in good health. The source material was naive CD4+ T cells from blood. Subset indicated: CD45RA+ naive T cells. The chain links TRBV30 to TRBJ1-4; 7 positions agree with TRBD1. The CDR3 is CAWSVQGEKLFF. The DNA of the CDR3 is TGTGCCTGGAGTGTACAGGGGGAAAAACTGTTTTTT.